This is a list of T cell receptor beta chains from one sample in a study of blood T cell repertoires in COVID-19. Profiled with immunoSEQ multiplex PCR; TCRdb holds only in-frame clones, not every one. The sample has tens of thousands of clones, 90% seen once; the top ten hold under 5%. Sequenced material: peripheral blood. These receptors came from a human donor in a cohort sampled during active COVID-19. CDR3s include the opening cysteine and the closing phenylalanine or tryptophan. A D gene is named only where the DNA matches it firmly. Only some rows state a clone size, as once, few, many or a class for expanded clones.

clone_size d_call j_call v_call cdr3_aa cdr3_nt
- - TRBJ2-3 TRBV19 CASSIVLSTDTQYF TGTGCCAGTAGTATAGTACTCAGCACAGATACGCAGTATTTT
few TRBD1 TRBJ1-5 TRBV7-8 CASSPDRVSNQPQHF TGTGCCAGCAGCCCAGACAGGGTCAGCAATCAGCCCCAGCATTTT
- - TRBJ2-6 TRBV19 CASSSPGTGANVLTF TGTGCCAGTAGTTCACCAGGGACTGGGGCCAACGTCCTGACTTTC
- - TRBJ2-7 TRBV7-6 CASSSDSRSYEQYF TGTGCCAGCAGCAGCGACTCCCGCTCCTACGAGCAGTACTTC
once - TRBJ2-7 TRBV6-5 CASSPNPGTYEQYF TGTGCCAGCAGTCCTAATCCAGGGACCTACGAGCAGTACTTC
- - TRBJ2-6 TRBV29-1 CSFSSGANVLTF TGCAGCTTTAGCTCTGGGGCCAACGTCCTGACTTTC
- - TRBJ2-1 TRBV5-4 CASSFTRDEQFF TGTGCCAGCAGCTTTACACGGGATGAGCAGTTCTTC
- - TRBJ2-5 TRBV10-1 CASSVGGPQETQYF TGCGCCAGCAGCGTGGGTGGGCCCCAAGAGACCCAGTACTTC
- - TRBJ1-6 TRBV6-5 CASTGGASPLHF TGTGCCAGCACGGGGGGAGCCTCACCCCTCCACTTT
- TRBD1 TRBJ2-2 TRBV28 CASSFRVGQKDTGELFF TGTGCCAGCAGTTTCAGGGTGGGACAGAAGGACACCGGGGAGCTGTTTTTT
- - TRBJ2-7 TRBV7-8 CASSLTSRGEQYF TGTGCCAGCAGCCTCACTTCCCGGGGGGAGCAGTACTTC
- - TRBJ2-7 TRBV2 CASSLGGPYEQYF TGTGCCAGCAGCCTCGGGGGTCCCTACGAGCAGTACTTC
- TRBD2 TRBJ2-1 TRBV19 CASSIGSGRRTSGIYNEQFF TGTGCCAGTAGTATAGGAAGCGGACGGAGGACTAGCGGGATCTATAATGAGCAGTTCTTC
once - TRBJ2-3 TRBV5-4 CASSSGGPSTDTQYF TGTGCCAGCAGCTCAGGGGGGCCTAGCACAGATACGCAGTATTTT
once - TRBJ1-6 TRBV5-5 CASSLWSSYNSPLHF TGTGCCAGCAGCTTGTGGAGCTCCTATAATTCACCCCTCCACTTT
- - TRBJ1-6 TRBV10-3 CAIGGGSYNSPLHF TGTGCCATCGGTGGCGGGTCCTATAATTCACCCCTCCACTTT
- - TRBJ2-3 TRBV7-9 CASSLGPMARDTQYF TGTGCCAGCAGCTTGGGCCCCATGGCCCGTGATACGCAGTATTTT
once TRBD2 TRBJ2-5 TRBV5-6 CASSLGSHGREGTQYF TGTGCCAGCAGCTTGGGGTCCCATGGACGGGAGGGGACCCAGTACTTC
- - TRBJ2-5 TRBV7-2 CASSSRRDFTAETQYF TGTGCCAGCAGTTCCCGCCGGGACTTTACCGCAGAGACCCAGTACTTC
- TRBD1 TRBJ1-4 TRBV5-1 CASSAQGTTNEKLFF TGCGCCAGCAGCGCACAGGGGACAACTAATGAAAAACTGTTTTTT
- - TRBJ2-2 TRBV11-2 CASSPMGGARNTGELFF TGTGCCAGCAGCCCCATGGGGGGAGCACGGAACACCGGGGAGCTGTTTTTT
- - TRBJ1-1 TRBV18 CASSPSGVGLNTEAFF TGTGCCAGCTCACCCTCCGGGGTAGGGCTGAACACTGAAGCTTTCTTT
- TRBD1 TRBJ1-1 TRBV7-8 CASSLVLASGGNTEAFF TGTGCCAGCAGCTTAGTTCTGGCGTCAGGGGGGAACACTGAAGCTTTCTTT
- - TRBJ2-3 TRBV11-3 CASSLSGELRDTQYF TGTGCCAGCAGCTTAAGTGGGGAGTTGAGGGATACGCAGTATTTT
- TRBD2 TRBJ2-2 TRBV27 CASSELAGGPRAGELFF TGTGCCAGCAGCGAACTAGCGGGAGGGCCGAGGGCCGGGGAGCTGTTTTTT
- TRBD1 TRBJ2-7 TRBV3-1/TRBV3-2 CASSQAQGAREQYF TGTGCCAGCAGCCAAGCGCAGGGGGCGAGGGAGCAGTACTTC
- TRBD1 TRBJ1-2 TRBV18 CASSPYPGQGAGGYTF TGTGCCAGCTCACCTTATCCGGGACAGGGGGCCGGAGGCTACACCTTC
once TRBD2 TRBJ2-1 TRBV6-5 CASTTTSGLQFF TGTGCCAGCACCACGACTAGCGGGCTTCAGTTCTTC
- - TRBJ1-4 TRBV12-2 CASRQGQGLLFFYFATNEKLFF TGTGCAAGTCGCCAGGGACAGGGACTACTCTTTTTCTACTTTGCAACTAATGAAAAACTGTTTTTT
- - TRBJ2-1 TRBV28 CASSPGLLLGNEQFF TGTGCCAGCAGTCCAGGACTTCTCCTTGGGAATGAGCAGTTCTTC
- - TRBJ2-5 TRBV24-1 CATSDSTPRETQYF TGTGCCACCAGTGACTCCACCCCCCGGGAGACCCAGTACTTC
once TRBD2 TRBJ2-7 TRBV27 CASHTSGWDAYSYEQYF TGTGCCAGCCACACTAGCGGGTGGGACGCCTACTCCTACGAGCAGTACTTC
- - TRBJ2-3 TRBV27 CASSSKWSGLTDTQYF TGTGCCAGCAGTTCCAAGTGGAGCGGCCTCACAGATACGCAGTATTTT
- - TRBJ2-7 TRBV5-6 CASSPLAGAGGGYEQYF TGTGCCAGCAGCCCCTTGGCGGGGGCGGGTGGAGGATACGAGCAGTACTTC
- - TRBJ2-1 TRBV9 CASSVGGGNRGYNEQFF TGTGCCAGCAGCGTAGGCGGGGGGAACAGGGGCTACAATGAGCAGTTCTTC
- - TRBJ2-7 TRBV2 CASSDPPDEQYF TGTGCCAGCAGTGACCCCCCGGACGAGCAGTACTTC
- TRBD2 TRBJ2-2 TRBV6-6 CASSLLAGSAGELFF TGTGCCAGCAGTCTCCTAGCGGGATCCGCCGGGGAGCTGTTTTTT
- TRBD1 TRBJ1-1 TRBV6-5 CASTRDSLNTEAFF TGTGCCAGCACCAGGGACAGCTTGAACACTGAAGCTTTCTTT
once - TRBJ1-1 TRBV30 CAWIKTLGGTEAFF TGTGCCTGGATAAAAACTCTAGGGGGCACTGAAGCTTTCTTT
- TRBD1 TRBJ2-5 TRBV4-1 CASSLTPGTGDETQYF TGCGCCAGCAGCCTAACTCCGGGGACAGGGGATGAGACCCAGTACTTC
- - TRBJ2-7 TRBV25-1 CASSRPGPRGYEQYF TGTGCCAGCAGTAGACCGGGTCCCAGGGGTTACGAGCAGTACTTC
once TRBD1 TRBJ2-3 TRBV6-5 CASRGTGQTDTQYF TGTGCCAGCAGGGGGACAGGCCAAACAGATACGCAGTATTTT
- TRBD1 TRBJ1-5 TRBV28 CASSFISRGQPQHF TGTGCCAGCAGTTTCATTAGCAGGGGGCAGCCCCAGCATTTT
- TRBD1 TRBJ1-1 TRBV7-9 CASSFIQGGTEAFF TGTGCCAGCAGCTTTATACAGGGGGGGACTGAAGCTTTCTTT